These 20 T cell receptor beta chains were all obtained from the same sample, sequenced in a study of OX40 agonist ivuxolimab in advanced cancers. Produced via immunoSEQ multiplex PCR; TCRdb's table is partial and in-frame only. Here the sample spans about 96,000 clones, roughly 91% being singletons. This specimen consisted of CD4+ or CD8+ T cells sorted from blood, obtained in a trial of the OX40 agonist ivuxolimab. The receptors stem from an adult with an advanced solid tumor such as melanoma, head and neck, liver or kidney cancer.

The chain is built from TRBV18 and TRBJ2-2, with TRBD2 identical over 13 bases. The CDR3 is made up of 17 amino acids. The V gene's germline CDR1 is KGHSH and CDR2 LQKENI. J gave up 4 bases and V 1 base, and 3 bases lay outside the gene matches. CDR3 region: CASSPLRLAGGTGELFF. CDR3 DNA: TGTGCCAGCTCACCACTTAGACTAGCGGGAGGCACCGGGGAGCTGTTTTTT.

CDR3 loop: CASSLRVNVNTGELFF. The CDR3 DNA reads TGCGCCAGCAGCTTGCGGGTGAATGTGAACACCGGGGAGCTGTTTTTT. This chain uses TRBV5-1 with TRBJ2-2, with D uncertain. V gave up 1 base and J gave up 1 base, with 11 bases separating them. Germline values: CDR1 SGHRS, CDR2 YFSETQ. This CDR3 is 16 amino acids long.

The chain couples TRBV5-4 to TRBJ2-5; the D gene is possibly TRBD2 (5 bases). Trimming left V 5 bases short and J 3 bases short, with 14 bases between. Germline CDR1 and CDR2: SGHNT and YYREEE (reference sequence). CDR3 length equals 14 residues. CDR3 amino acids: CASRHRGREETQYF. Here the CDR3 DNA reads TGTGCCAGCAGGCATCGGGGTAGGGAAGAGACCCAGTACTTC.

The genes are TRBV7-6 and TRBJ2-3; the D is unclear. The germline V and J ends were trimmed by 0 bases and 5 bases, with 6 bases remaining between them. CDR1 is SGHVS, CDR2 FNYEAQ, per germline. The CDR3 loop spans 13 amino acids. The CDR3: CASSLALRDTQYF. In DNA form, the CDR3 reads TGTGCCAGCAGCTTAGCGCTCCGAGATACGCAGTATTTT.

This clone was detected a few times. This sequence joins TRBV5-4 and TRBJ1-1; D unclear. Germline CDR1 is SGHNT and CDR2 is YYREEE (reference sequence). The CDR3 extends over 13 amino acids. Trimming took 3 bases from V and 4 from J, leaving 10 bases between them. CDR3 loop: CASSYAGSTEAFF. CDR3 DNA sequence: TGTGCCAGCAGCTATGCGGGTAGCACTGAAGCTTTCTTT.

This sequence joins TRBV4-1 and TRBJ2-2, with D unresolved. CDR1 is MGHRA and CDR2 is YSYEKL in the germline V gene. The CDR3 spans 15 residues. Trimming pared 5 bases from V and 8 bases from J, leaving 18 bases between. The CDR3 DNA sequence: TGCGCCAGCAGCGTACGGTCCCTCTACCAGGGGGAGCTGTTTTTT. The encoded protein is CASSVRSLYQGELFF.

The CDR3 here is CAISVEGISYEQYF. As DNA, the CDR3 is TGTGCCATCAGTGTTGAGGGGATCTCCTACGAGCAGTACTTC. This chain connects TRBV10-3 to TRBJ2-7; the D call may be TRBD1 or TRBD2 (5 bases each). The V and J ends lost 4 bases and 0 bases respectively, with 10 bases between them. Germline assignment: CDR1 ENHRY and CDR2 SYGVKD. The CDR3 is 14 residues long.

The chain couples TRBV10-3 to TRBJ2-7, with D tentatively TRBD1 (6 bases). The CDR3 contains 15 residues. CDR1 is ENHRY, CDR2 SYGVKD, per germline. Trimming shortened V by 3 bases and J by 3 bases, and 15 bases separated the two germline ends. The CDR3 protein is CAISDNRDILYEQYF. The CDR3 region has the DNA TGTGCCATCAGTGACAACCGGGACATACTCTACGAGCAGTACTTC.

In its sample, this clone was seen once. V gene TRBV7-2 combines with J gene TRBJ1-3, with 12 bases aligning to TRBD1. This CDR3 comprises 16 residues. J lost 4 bases, V lost 1 base, and 2 bases had no gene match. Per germline, CDR1 SGHTA and CDR2 FQGNSA. The CDR3: CASSLEGTGGGNTIYF. CDR3 coding DNA: TGTGCCAGCAGCTTAGAGGGGACAGGGGGCGGAAACACCATATATTTT.

The rearrangement uses TRBV6-1 and TRBJ1-5, with D perhaps matching TRBD1 (6 bases). The germline V and J ends were trimmed by 9 bases and 2 bases, with 17 bases remaining between them. Germline loops: CDR1 MNHNS, CDR2 SASEGT. The CDR3 has 15 amino acids. The CDR3 sequence: CASVQGRAGNQPQHF. CDR3 in DNA: TGTGCCAGTGTACAGGGACGGGCAGGCAATCAGCCCCAGCATTTT.

The chain has TRBV5-4 and TRBJ2-7, with 11 bases fitting TRBD2. With 0 bases clipped from V and 3 bases from J, the junction kept 8 bases outside the gene matches. CDR1 and CDR2 (germline): SGHNT, YYREEE (reference sequence). The CDR3 has 17 residues. As DNA, the CDR3 is TGTGCCAGCAGCTTGGGACTAGCGGGGAGGGTCGACTACGAGCAGTACTTC. Its translation: CASSLGLAGRVDYEQYF.

The chain has TRBV6-5 and TRBJ1-1; maybe TRBD1 (6 bases). Germline lookup yields CDR1 MNHEY and CDR2 SVGAGI. The CDR3 totals 15 residues. Trimming removed 6 bases from V and 11 bases from J, with 25 bases in between. CDR3 loop: CASRRGGHRAGEAFF. CDR3 sequence (DNA): TGTGCCAGCAGAAGGGGGGGACATAGGGCCGGCGAGGCTTTCTTT.

This chain links TRBV6-5 with TRBJ2-2, with 7 bases aligning to TRBD1. This CDR3 has 15 residues. The germline CDR1 and CDR2 sequences are MNHEY and SVGAGI. After removal of 6 bases from V and 3 bases from J, the junction contained 7 bases not matched to a gene. CDR3 coding DNA: TGTGCCAGCAGCTTACAGGGGTCCGACACCGGGGAGCTGTTTTTT. This codes for CASSLQGSDTGELFF.

The chain recombines TRBV30 with TRBJ2-3; 10 positions agree with TRBD2. This CDR3 region has 14 residues. CDR1 and CDR2 from the germline V gene are GTSNPN and SVGIG (reference sequence). J was trimmed by 3 bases and V by 8 bases; bases with no gene match: 8. CDR3 amino acids: CAHGLAGATDTQYF. The CDR3 nucleotides are TGTGCCCACGGGCTAGCGGGAGCTACAGATACGCAGTATTTT.

V usage is TRBV15 and J usage is TRBJ1-6; perhaps TRBD1 as D (5 bases). Germline assignment: CDR1 LNHNV and CDR2 YYDKDF (reference sequence). Trimming pared 0 bases from V and 8 bases from J, leaving 11 bases between. The CDR3 consists of 15 residues. CDR3 coding DNA: TGTGCCACCAGCAGAGATCCCGGGACCGATTCACCCCTCCACTTT. Protein sequence: CATSRDPGTDSPLHF.

The chain links TRBV5-5 to TRBJ2-1; no clear D. V lost 0 bases and J 2 bases, leaving 12 bases between the germline ends. The CDR3 is 16 amino acids. Germline-derived CDR1 and CDR2 are SGHKS and YYEKEE (reference sequence). CDR3: CASSLVWDPTYNEQFF. Written as DNA, the CDR3 is TGTGCCAGCAGCTTGGTGTGGGATCCTACCTACAATGAGCAGTTCTTC. Together with reference TRBV5-5 and TRBJ2-1, the CDR3 gives the full variable domain: DAGVTQSPTHLIKTRGQQVTLRCSPISGHKSVSWYQQVLGQGPQFIFQYYEKEERGRGNFPDRFSARQFPNYSSELNVNALLLGDSALYLCASSLVWDPTYNEQFFGPGTRLTVL.

This clone was recorded many times. This sequence joins TRBV14 and TRBJ2-7; D is possibly TRBD2 (6 bases). The CDR3 extends over 17 amino acids. Trimming removed 4 bases from V and 3 bases from J, with 22 bases in between. Germline V gives CDR1 SGHDN, CDR2 FVKESK. In nucleotides, the CDR3 is TGTGCCAGCAGCCGGTTCAGTGGACGGGAGATATACTACGAGCAGTACTTC. This gives the protein CASSRFSGREIYYEQYF.

The chain links TRBV5-1 to TRBJ2-1; 11 bases line up with TRBD1. Germline CDR1 and CDR2: SGHRS and YFSETQ. With 5 bases clipped from V and 8 bases from J, the junction kept 6 bases outside the gene matches. The CDR3 has 14 amino acids. CDR3 region: CASSWTGGRDEQFF. The CDR3 bases are TGCGCCAGCAGTTGGACAGGGGGCAGGGATGAGCAGTTCTTC.

This chain joins TRBV6-1 and TRBJ2-2, with D possibly TRBD1 on 5 matching bases. V gave up 1 base and J gave up 0 bases, with 6 bases separating them. CDR1 is MNHNS, CDR2 SASEGT, per germline. The CDR3 runs to 15 residues. In nucleotides, the CDR3 is TGTGCCAGCAGTGAAGTAGGGGCGAACACCGGGGAGCTGTTTTTT. The encoded protein is CASSEVGANTGELFF.

The rearrangement uses TRBV6-5 and TRBJ2-7, with D possibly matching TRBD2 (6 bases). The V end was cut by 8 bases, the J end by 4 bases, with 15 bases between. Germline-derived CDR1 and CDR2 are MNHEY and SVGAGI. The CDR3 has 13 residues. In DNA form, the CDR3 reads TGTGCCAGCCGGGAGAGAGGGCTGTACGAGCAGTACTTC. It encodes CASRERGLYEQYF.